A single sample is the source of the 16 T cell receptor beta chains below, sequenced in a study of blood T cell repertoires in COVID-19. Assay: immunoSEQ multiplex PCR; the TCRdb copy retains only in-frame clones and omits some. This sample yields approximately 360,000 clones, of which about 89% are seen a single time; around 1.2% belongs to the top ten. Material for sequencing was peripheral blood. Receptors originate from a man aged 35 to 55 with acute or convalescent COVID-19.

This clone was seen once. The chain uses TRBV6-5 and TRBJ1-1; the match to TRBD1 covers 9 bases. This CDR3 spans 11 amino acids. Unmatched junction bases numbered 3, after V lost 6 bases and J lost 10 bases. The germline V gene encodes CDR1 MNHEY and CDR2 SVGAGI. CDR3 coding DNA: TGTGCCAGCAGGTTACAGGGGGCAGCTTTCTTT. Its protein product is CASRLQGAAFF.

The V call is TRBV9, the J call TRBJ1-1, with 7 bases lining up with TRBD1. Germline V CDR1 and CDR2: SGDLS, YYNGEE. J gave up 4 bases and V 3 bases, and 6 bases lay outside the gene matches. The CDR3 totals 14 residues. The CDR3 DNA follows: TGTGCCAGCAGCGACCCAGGGGGTGGCACTGAAGCTTTCTTT. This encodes CASSDPGGGTEAFF.

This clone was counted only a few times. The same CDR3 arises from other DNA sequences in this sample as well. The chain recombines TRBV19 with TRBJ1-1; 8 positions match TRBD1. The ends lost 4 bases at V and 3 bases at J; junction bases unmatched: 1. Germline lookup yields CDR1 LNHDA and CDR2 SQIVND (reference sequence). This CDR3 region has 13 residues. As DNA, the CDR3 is TGTGCCAGTAGTACGACAGGGGACACTGAAGCTTTCTTT. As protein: CASSTTGDTEAFF.

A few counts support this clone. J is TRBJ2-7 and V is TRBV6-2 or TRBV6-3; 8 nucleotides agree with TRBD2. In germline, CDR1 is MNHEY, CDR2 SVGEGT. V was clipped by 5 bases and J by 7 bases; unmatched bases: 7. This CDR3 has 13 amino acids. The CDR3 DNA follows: TGTGCCAGCAGTCTCGGACTAGCTCTGGAGCAGTACTTC. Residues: CASSLGLALEQYF.

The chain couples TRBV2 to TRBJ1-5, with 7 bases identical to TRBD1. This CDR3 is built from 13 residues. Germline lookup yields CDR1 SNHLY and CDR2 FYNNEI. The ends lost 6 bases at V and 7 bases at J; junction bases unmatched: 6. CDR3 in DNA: TGTGCCAGCAGCGGGACAGCCTCGCAGCCCCAGCATTTT. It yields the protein CASSGTASQPQHF.

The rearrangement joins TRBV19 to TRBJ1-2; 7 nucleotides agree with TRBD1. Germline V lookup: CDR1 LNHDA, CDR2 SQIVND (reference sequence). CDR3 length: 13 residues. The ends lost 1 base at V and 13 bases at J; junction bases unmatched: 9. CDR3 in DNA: TGTGCCAGTAGTATAGCCGGGACAGCGACTATCACCTTC. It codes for CASSIAGTATITF. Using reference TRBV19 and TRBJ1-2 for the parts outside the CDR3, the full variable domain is DGGITQSPKYLFRKEGQNVTLSCEQNLNHDAMYWYRQDPGQGLRLIYYSQIVNDFQKGDIAEGYSVSREKKESFPLTVTSAQKNPTAFYLCASSIAGTATITFGSGTRLTVV.

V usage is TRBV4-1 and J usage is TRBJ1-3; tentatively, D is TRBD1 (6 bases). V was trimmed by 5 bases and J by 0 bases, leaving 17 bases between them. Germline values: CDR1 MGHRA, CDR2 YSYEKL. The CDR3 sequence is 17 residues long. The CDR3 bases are TGCGCCAGCAGCTCCCCGACAGGTAGACACTCTGGAAACACCATATATTTT. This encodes CASSSPTGRHSGNTIYF.

CDR3: CASGRTGAGANVLTF. The CDR3 DNA reads as TGTGCCAGCGGGCGGACAGGGGCCGGGGCCAACGTCCTGACTTTC. This chain connects TRBV27 to TRBJ2-6; TRBD1 matches at 9 bases. CDR1 is MNHEY and CDR2 is SMNVEV in the germline V gene (reference sequence). V lost 8 bases and J lost 4; bases outside the gene matches: 6. CDR3 size: 15 residues.

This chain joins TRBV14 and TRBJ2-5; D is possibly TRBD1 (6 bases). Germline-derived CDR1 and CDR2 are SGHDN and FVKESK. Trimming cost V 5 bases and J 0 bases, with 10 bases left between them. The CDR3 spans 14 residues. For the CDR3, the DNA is TGTGCCAGCAGCTTCAGGACAGACCAAGAGACCCAGTACTTC. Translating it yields CASSFRTDQETQYF.

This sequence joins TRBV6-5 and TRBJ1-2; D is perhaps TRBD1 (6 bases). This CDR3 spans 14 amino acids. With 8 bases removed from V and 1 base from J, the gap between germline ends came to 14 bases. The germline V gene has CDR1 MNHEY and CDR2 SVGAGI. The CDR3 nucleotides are TGTGCCAGCTACGCGGACAGATATAACTATGGCTACACCTTC. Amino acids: CASYADRYNYGYTF.

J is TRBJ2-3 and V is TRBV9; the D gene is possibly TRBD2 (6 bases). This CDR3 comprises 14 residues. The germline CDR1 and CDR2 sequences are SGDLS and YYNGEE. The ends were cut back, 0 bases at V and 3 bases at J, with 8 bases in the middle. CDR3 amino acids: CASSVAGATDTQYF. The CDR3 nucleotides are TGTGCCAGCAGCGTAGCGGGAGCGACAGATACGCAGTATTTT.

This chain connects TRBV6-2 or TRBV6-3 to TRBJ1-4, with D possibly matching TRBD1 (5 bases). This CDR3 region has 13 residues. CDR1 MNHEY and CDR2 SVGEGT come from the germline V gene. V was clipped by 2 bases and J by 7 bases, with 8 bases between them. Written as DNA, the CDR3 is TGTGCCAGCAGTTACGGGGGGGGTGAAAAACTGTTTTTT. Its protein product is CASSYGGGEKLFF.

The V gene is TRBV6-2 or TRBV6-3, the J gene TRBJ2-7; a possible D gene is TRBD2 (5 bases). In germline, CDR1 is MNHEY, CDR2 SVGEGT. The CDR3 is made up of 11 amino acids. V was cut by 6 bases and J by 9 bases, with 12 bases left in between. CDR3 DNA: TGTGCCAGCAGCTATCAAAGCGGGCAGTACTTC. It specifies CASSYQSGQYF.

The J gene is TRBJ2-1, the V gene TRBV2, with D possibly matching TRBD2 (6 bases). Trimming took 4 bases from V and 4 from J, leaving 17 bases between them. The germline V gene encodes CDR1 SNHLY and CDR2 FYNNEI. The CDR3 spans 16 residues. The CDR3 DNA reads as TGTGCCAGCAGTGTAAGCGGGCATCAACCTTACAATGAGCAGTTCTTC. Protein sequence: CASSVSGHQPYNEQFF.

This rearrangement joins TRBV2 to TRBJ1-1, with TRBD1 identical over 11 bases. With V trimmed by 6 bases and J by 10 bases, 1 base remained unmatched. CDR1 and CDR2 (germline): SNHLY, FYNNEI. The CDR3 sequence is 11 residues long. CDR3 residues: CASRGTGGAFF. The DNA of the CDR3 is TGTGCCAGCAGGGGGACAGGGGGAGCTTTCTTT.

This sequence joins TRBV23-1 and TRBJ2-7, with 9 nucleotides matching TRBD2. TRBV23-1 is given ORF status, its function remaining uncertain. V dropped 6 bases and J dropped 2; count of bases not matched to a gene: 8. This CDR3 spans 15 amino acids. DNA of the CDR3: TGCGCCAGCAGAGCCCCCGGACTAGCGCCCTACGAGCAGTACTTC. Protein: CASRAPGLAPYEQYF.